This T cell receptor beta chain stems from a study of blood T cell repertoires in COVID-19. Overall study: COVID-19 samples from acute and convalescent phases originated in the United States, Italy and Spain. Sample material is recorded as cDNA or gDNA derived from T cells, B-cell-depleted T cells, or PBMCs.

Only one count was recorded for this clone. Germline assignment: CDR1 LGHNA and CDR2 YSLEER. The germline V and J ends were trimmed by 1 base and 6 bases, with 13 bases remaining between them. The CDR3 is 14 residues long. Original data processing: Counts of nucleated cells, estimated from reference gene primer amplification, were obtained. Produced via immunoSEQ multiplex PCR; TCRdb's table is partial and in-frame only. V and J calls and clone size are as listed in that table; D and trimming were resolved from the DNA. The sample holds about 99,000 clones; 90% to 95% are singletons and the top ten take approximately 5.6%.

The chain joins TRBV4-3 to TRBJ2-7, with D unresolved. The sample was peripheral blood. The clonotype originates from a human donor in a cohort sampled during active COVID-19. The CDR3 bases are TGCGCCAGCAGCCAAGTGTACCCACGTAGCGAGCAGTACTTC. Encoded protein: CASSQVYPRSEQYF.